This TCR beta chain appears in the sequencing data of a study of blood T cell repertoires in COVID-19. Original handling: From reference gene primer amplification, estimates of nucleated cell counts were derived. TCRdb's copy holds only in-frame clones and misses some; the assay was immunoSEQ multiplex PCR. The V and J calls and the clone size are those of that table, but D and trimming were determined from the DNA. Of some 120,000 clones listed, around four fifths are singletons. The CDR3 is made up of 13 amino acids. Germline V CDR1 and CDR2: KGHSH, LQKENI. After removal of 5 bases from V and 2 bases from J, the junction contained 2 bases not matched to a gene.

The rearrangement uses TRBV18 and TRBJ2-7; 8 bases agree with TRBD1. Sequenced: peripheral blood. This receptor was identified in a man aged 60-69 years with acute or convalescent COVID-19. CDR3 bases: TGTGCCAGCTCAACGACAGGGGCCTACGAGCAGTACTTC. Amino acid sequence: CASSTTGAYEQYF.